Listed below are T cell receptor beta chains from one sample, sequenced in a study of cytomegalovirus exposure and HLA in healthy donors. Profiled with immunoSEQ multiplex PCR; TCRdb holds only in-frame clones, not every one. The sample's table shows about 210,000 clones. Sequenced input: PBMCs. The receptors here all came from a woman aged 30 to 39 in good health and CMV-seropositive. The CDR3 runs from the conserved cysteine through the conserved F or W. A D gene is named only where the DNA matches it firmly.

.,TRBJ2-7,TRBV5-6,CASSLVGGGSFYEQYF,TGTGCCAGCAGCTTGGTAGGTGGAGGTTCCTTCTACGAGCAGTACTTC
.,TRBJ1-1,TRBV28,CASSLSWDNEEAFF,TGTGCCAGCAGTTTAAGCTGGGACAACGAGGAGGCTTTCTTT
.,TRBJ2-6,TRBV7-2,CASSRDSSGANVLTF,TGTGCCAGCAGTAGAGACAGCTCTGGGGCCAACGTCCTGACTTTC
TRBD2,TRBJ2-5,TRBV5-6,CASSFRAGGRETQYF,TGTGCCAGCAGCTTCAGGGCGGGGGGCAGGGAGACCCAGTACTTC
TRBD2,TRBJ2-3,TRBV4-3,CASSPGTSGITSTDTQYF,TGCGCCAGCAGCCCCGGGACTAGCGGGATCACTAGCACAGATACGCAGTATTTT
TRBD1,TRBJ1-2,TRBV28,CASSRQGALWDGYTF,TGTGCCAGCAGCAGACAGGGGGCTTTATGGGATGGCTACACCTTC
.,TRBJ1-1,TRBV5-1,CASSLDDMDSTEAFF,TGCGCCAGCAGCTTGGATGACATGGATTCCACTGAAGCTTTCTTT
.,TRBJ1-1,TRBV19,CASSGQYTEAFF,TGTGCCAGTAGCGGACAGTACACTGAAGCTTTCTTT
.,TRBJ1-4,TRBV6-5,CASTTAPGFEKLFF,TGTGCCAGCACTACAGCGCCAGGGTTTGAAAAACTGTTTTTT
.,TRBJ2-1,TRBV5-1,CASRWANNEQFF,TGCGCCAGCAGGTGGGCCAACAATGAGCAGTTCTTC
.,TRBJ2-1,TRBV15,CATSIEFLAASKNEQFF,TGTGCCACCAGCATTGAATTTTTAGCGGCGTCGAAGAATGAGCAGTTCTTC
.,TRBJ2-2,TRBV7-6,CASSLGSGVGTGELFF,TGTGCCAGCAGCTTAGGATCCGGGGTTGGCACCGGGGAGCTGTTTTTT
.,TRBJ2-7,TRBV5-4,CASSWGGRDLYEQYF,TGTGCCAGCAGCTGGGGGGGCAGGGACCTATACGAGCAGTACTTC
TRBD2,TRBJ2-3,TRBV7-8,CASSLEPGLAVPTDTQYF,TGTGCCAGCAGCTTAGAACCGGGACTAGCGGTACCCACAGATACGCAGTATTTT
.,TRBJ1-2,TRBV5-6,CASSLDRDNGYTF,TGTGCCAGCAGCTTGGACAGGGATAATGGCTACACCTTC
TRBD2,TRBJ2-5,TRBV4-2,CASSQERLAGQETQYF,TGTGCCAGCAGCCAAGAGAGGCTAGCGGGGCAAGAGACCCAGTACTTC
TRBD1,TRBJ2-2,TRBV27,CASRRTGLTGELFF,TGTGCCAGCAGACGGACAGGACTCACCGGGGAGCTGTTTTTT
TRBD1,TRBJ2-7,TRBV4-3,CASSQTGGQGYYEQYF,TGCGCCAGCAGCCAGACCGGGGGACAGGGGTATTACGAGCAGTACTTC
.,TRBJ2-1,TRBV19,CASTRGSYNEQFF,TGTGCCAGTACTCGGGGGTCCTACAATGAGCAGTTCTTC
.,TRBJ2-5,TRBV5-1,CASSLAATSQETQYF,TGCGCCAGCAGCTTGGCGGCAACTAGTCAAGAGACCCAGTACTTC
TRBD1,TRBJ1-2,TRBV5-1,CASSLGQGTGYTF,TGCGCCAGCAGCTTGGGACAGGGGACCGGCTACACCTTC
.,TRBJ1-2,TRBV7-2,CASTPDRHNYGYTF,TGTGCCAGCACACCCGACAGGCATAACTATGGCTACACCTTC
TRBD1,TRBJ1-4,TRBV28,CASRPPGQGGEKLFF,TGTGCCAGCAGGCCCCCGGGACAGGGAGGGGAAAAACTGTTTTTT
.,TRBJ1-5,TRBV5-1,CASSVNSNQPQHF,TGCGCCAGCAGCGTAAATAGCAATCAGCCCCAGCATTTT
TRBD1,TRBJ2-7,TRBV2,CASRRDRPYEQYF,TGTGCCAGCAGGAGGGACAGACCCTACGAGCAGTACTTC
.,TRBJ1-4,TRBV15,CATSRDNSFNEKLFF,TGTGCCACCAGCAGAGATAACAGCTTCAATGAAAAACTGTTTTTT
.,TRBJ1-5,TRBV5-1,CASSLQRGQPQHF,TGCGCCAGCAGCTTGCAGCGAGGTCAGCCCCAGCATTTT
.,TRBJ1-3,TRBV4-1,CASSHVRAGATGNTIYF,TGCGCCAGCAGCCACGTTCGGGCGGGGGCCACTGGAAACACCATATATTTT
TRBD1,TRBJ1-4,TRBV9,CASSGGDRENEKLFF,TGTGCCAGCAGCGGGGGGGACAGGGAAAATGAAAAACTGTTTTTT
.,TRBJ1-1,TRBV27,CASSLYSLNTEAFF,TGTGCCAGCAGTCTTTACAGCCTGAACACTGAAGCTTTCTTT
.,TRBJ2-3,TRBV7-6,CASSLGQVSTDTQYF,TGTGCCAGCAGCTTAGGACAAGTATCCACAGATACGCAGTATTTT
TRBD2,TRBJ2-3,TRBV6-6,CASSGTSVGQATQYF,TGTGCCAGCAGCGGGACTAGCGTCGGCCAAGCTACGCAGTATTTT
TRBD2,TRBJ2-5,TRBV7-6,CASSKGLGGTTKETQYF,TGTGCCAGCAGCAAAGGTTTGGGCGGGACTACTAAAGAGACCCAGTACTTC
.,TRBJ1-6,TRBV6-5,CASSYLQGVESPLHF,TGTGCCAGCAGTTACCTCCAGGGCGTTGAGTCACCCCTCCACTTT
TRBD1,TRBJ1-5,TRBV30,CAWGGDRVGYQPQHF,TGTGCCTGGGGGGGGGACAGGGTTGGCTATCAGCCCCAGCATTTT
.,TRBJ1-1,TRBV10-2,CASGRQASTEAFF,TGCGCCAGTGGTCGACAGGCGAGCACTGAAGCTTTCTTT
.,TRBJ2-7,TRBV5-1,CASSLEYLGGYEQYF,TGCGCCAGCAGCTTGGAATATTTAGGGGGCTACGAGCAGTACTTC
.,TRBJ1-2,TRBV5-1,CASSEVGDDYGYTF,TGCGCCAGCAGCGAGGTCGGAGACGACTATGGCTACACCTTC
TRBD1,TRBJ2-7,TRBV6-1,CASSIPGQGSYEQYF,TGTGCCAGCAGTATACCGGGACAGGGCTCCTACGAGCAGTACTTC
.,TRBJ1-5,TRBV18,CASSGSNQPQHF,TGTGCCAGCTCAGGCAGCAATCAGCCCCAGCATTTT
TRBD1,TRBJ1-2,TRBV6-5,CASRPTGGGNYGYTF,TGTGCCAGCAGACCTACAGGGGGTGGGAACTATGGCTACACCTTC
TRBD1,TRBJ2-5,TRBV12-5,CASKGAEETQYF,TGTGCTAGTAAGGGGGCGGAAGAGACCCAGTACTTC
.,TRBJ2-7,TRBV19,CASTPEADSFYEQYF,TGTGCCAGTACCCCCGAAGCGGACAGCTTCTACGAGCAGTACTTC
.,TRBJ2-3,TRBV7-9,CASSLGVAERTDTQYF,TGTGCCAGCAGCTTAGGCGTAGCGGAGCGCACAGATACGCAGTATTTT
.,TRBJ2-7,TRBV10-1,CASSEGGPYSYEQYF,TGCGCCAGCAGTGAGGGCGGGCCCTACTCCTACGAGCAGTACTTC
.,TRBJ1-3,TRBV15,CATSRDPSETVAGNTIYF,TGTGCCACCAGCAGAGATCCGTCCGAGACTGTCGCTGGAAACACCATATATTTT
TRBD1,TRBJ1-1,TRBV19,CASRGPRAIPTGSWNTEAFF,TGTGCCAGTAGGGGTCCCCGAGCGATACCGACAGGGTCTTGGAACACTGAAGCTTTCTTT
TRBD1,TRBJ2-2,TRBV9,CASSVVGTGNTGELFF,TGTGCCAGCAGCGTAGTGGGGACAGGGAATACCGGGGAGCTGTTTTTT
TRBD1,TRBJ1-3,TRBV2,CASRGDRASGNTIYF,TGTGCCAGCAGGGGGGACAGGGCTTCTGGAAACACCATATATTTT
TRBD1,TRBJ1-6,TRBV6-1,CASGQDSYNSPLHF,TGTGCCAGCGGACAGGACTCCTATAATTCACCCCTCCACTTT
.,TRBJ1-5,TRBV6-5,CASSSSDTFRDQPQHF,TGTGCCAGCAGTTCATCTGACACTTTCAGAGATCAGCCCCAGCATTTT
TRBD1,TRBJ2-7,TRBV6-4,CASSPRQGPTYEQYF,TGTGCCAGCAGCCCCAGACAGGGCCCCACCTACGAGCAGTACTTC
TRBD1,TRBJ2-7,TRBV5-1,CASQPSQGTYEQYF,TGCGCCAGCCAACCCTCACAGGGGACCTACGAGCAGTACTTC
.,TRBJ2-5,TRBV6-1,CASSETTETQYF,TGTGCCAGCAGTGAAACAACAGAGACCCAGTACTTC
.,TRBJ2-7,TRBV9,CASSPNSGYEQYF,TGTGCCAGCAGCCCCAACTCGGGATACGAGCAGTACTTC
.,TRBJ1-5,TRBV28,CASNDPGGNQPQHF,TGTGCCAGCAACGATCCCGGCGGTAATCAGCCCCAGCATTTT